This entry lists 19 T cell receptor beta chains sequenced from one sample in a study of blood T cell repertoires in COVID-19. Sequencing used immunoSEQ multiplex PCR; TCRdb keeps in-frame clones, though not all of them. The sample lists about 150,000 clones, about 89% seen once, with approximately 40% in the top ten. The material sequenced was peripheral blood. The receptors were sampled from a man between 50 and 59 years old who had recovered from COVID-19.

This clone was counted once. This rearrangement joins TRBV11-3 to TRBJ2-1; 12 bases map to TRBD2. The junction had 3 bases not matched to a gene; V was cut back by 4 bases and J by 5 bases. The CDR3 is made up of 15 amino acids. Germline V CDR1 and CDR2: SGHNT, YENEEA. The chain's CDR3 is CASSYWTSGNNEQFF. In DNA, the CDR3 is TGTGCCAGCAGCTACTGGACTAGCGGGAACAATGAGCAGTTCTTC.

V and J are TRBV19 and TRBJ1-1; D not resolved. Between the trimmed V and J ends, which lost 3 bases and 0 bases, there was a span of 8 bases. The V gene's germline CDR1 is LNHDA and CDR2 SQIVND (reference sequence). The CDR3 spans 14 residues. CDR3 sequence reads: CASSIPTVNTEAFF. The CDR3 DNA follows: TGTGCCAGTAGTATCCCAACAGTGAACACTGAAGCTTTCTTT.

The chain is built from TRBV29-1 and TRBJ1-1; 9 bases match TRBD1. Losses at the gene ends were 1 base for V and 4 bases for J; bases not matched to a gene: 4. CDR1 is SQVTM, CDR2 ANQGSEA, per germline. The CDR3 is 14 residues long. The CDR3 DNA reads as TGCAGCGTTGAAGGCGGACAGGGGCTCACTGAAGCTTTCTTT. This encodes CSVEGGQGLTEAFF.

The chain couples TRBV24-1 to TRBJ2-1; 11 bases agree with TRBD1. Germline values: CDR1 KGHDR, CDR2 SFDVKD. The CDR3 covers 14 residues. V was pared by 10 bases and J by 0 bases, with 1 base of the junction left unmatched. CDR3 amino acids: CATGTGGSYNEQFF. Written as DNA, the CDR3 is TGTGCCACTGGGACAGGGGGCTCCTACAATGAGCAGTTCTTC.

The V call is TRBV2, the J call TRBJ2-2; D unclear. V was clipped by 4 bases and J by 4 bases, with 7 bases between them. Germline loops: CDR1 SNHLY, CDR2 FYNNEI. The CDR3 covers 13 residues. Here the CDR3 DNA reads TGTGCCAGCAGTGCTACAGTCACCGGGGAGCTGTTTTTT. Protein product: CASSATVTGELFF.

The chain joins TRBV6-5 to TRBJ1-2, with 7 positions matching TRBD1. The CDR3 is 14 amino acids. The V and J ends lost 6 bases and 5 bases, in that order; junction bases with no gene match: 9. Germline-derived CDR1 and CDR2 are MNHEY and SVGAGI. The CDR3 spells CASRRQGFDYGYTF. The CDR3 DNA reads as TGTGCCAGCAGGAGACAGGGTTTTGATTATGGCTACACCTTC.

Concerning this clone: Relative to the germline gene, one junction end is altered; a read error may explain this. V and J are TRBV27 and TRBJ1-5, with D unclear. The CDR3 is 13 amino acids. CDR1 is MNHEY, CDR2 SMNVEV, per germline (reference sequence). The CDR3 DNA follows: TGTGCCAGCAGTCCACTCAGCAATCAGGCCCAGCATTTT. Protein product: CASSPLSNQAQHF.

The chain couples TRBV7-9 to TRBJ2-2; 7 bases map to TRBD1. The germline V gene encodes CDR1 SEHNR and CDR2 FQNEAQ (reference sequence). The CDR3 consists of 15 residues. Germline trimming cut 7 bases from V and 2 bases from J; bases unmatched to any gene: 7. The CDR3 loop is CASNLRQGNTGELFF. In nucleotides, the CDR3 is TGTGCCAGCAACCTCCGACAGGGAAACACCGGGGAGCTGTTTTTT.

The chain is built from TRBV4-3 and TRBJ1-3; D unresolved. This CDR3 is 16 amino acids long. V was trimmed by 0 bases and J by 0 bases, leaving 9 bases between them. The V gene's germline CDR1 is LGHNA and CDR2 YSLEER. CDR3 sequence reads: CASSQDEGSSGNTIYF. The CDR3 DNA follows: TGCGCCAGCAGCCAAGATGAGGGCAGCTCTGGAAACACCATATATTTT.

Worth noting for this clone: Its ends do not fully match the called genes, so a read error is possible. The chain couples TRBV11-3 to TRBJ2-7, with 7 nucleotides matching TRBD2. Germline-derived CDR1 and CDR2 are SGHNT and YENEEA. The CDR3 runs 14 residues. This chain's CDR3 is CASSRGGTSSEQYF. Written as DNA, the CDR3 is TGTGCCAGCAGCCGGGGAGGGACCTCCTCCGAGCAGTACTTC.

This chain connects TRBV19 to TRBJ1-5; perhaps TRBD1 as D (5 bases). Germline V CDR1 and CDR2: LNHDA, SQIVND (reference sequence). With 7 bases removed from V and 4 bases from J, the gap between germline ends came to 17 bases. This CDR3 is 15 amino acids long. The CDR3 region has the DNA TGTGCCAGTACTACCCAGGGCAGGGCGAATCAGCCCCAGCATTTT. Its translation is CASTTQGRANQPQHF. Full variable domain (missing parts from reference TRBV19 and TRBJ1-5): DGGITQSPKYLFRKEGQNVTLSCEQNLNHDAMYWYRQDPGQGLRLIYYSQIVNDFQKGDIAEGYSVSREKKESFPLTVTSAQKNPTAFYLCASTTQGRANQPQHFGDGTRLSIL.

A few counts support this clone. The chain joins TRBV27 to TRBJ1-4; D is unclear. There are 13 residues in the CDR3. Germline-derived CDR1 and CDR2 are MNHEY and SMNVEV (reference sequence). The ends were cut back, 1 base at V and 8 bases at J, with 8 bases in the middle. CDR3 sequence reads: CASSLFFGEKLFF. In DNA, the CDR3 is TGTGCCAGCAGTTTATTCTTCGGGGAAAAACTGTTTTTT.

As concerns this clone: This same CDR3 is encoded by further DNA sequences in the sample. J is TRBJ1-2 and V is TRBV19, with 7 bases identical to TRBD1. This CDR3 has 14 amino acids. In germline, CDR1 is LNHDA, CDR2 SQIVND (reference sequence). The J segment lost 2 bases and the V segment lost 4 bases, leaving 4 bases of the junction unmatched. The CDR3 sequence is CASSTGGGNYGYTF. The CDR3 DNA sequence: TGTGCCAGTAGTACAGGGGGAGGAAACTATGGCTACACCTTC.

The chain joins TRBV6-2 or TRBV6-3 to TRBJ1-5; TRBD1 matches 8 bases. The CDR3 runs 20 residues. CDR1 MNHEY and CDR2 SVGEGT come from the germline V gene. The V and J ends lost 0 bases and 0 bases, in that order; junction bases with no gene match: 13. This CDR3 is CASSYSISGGNSYSNQPQHF. DNA of the CDR3: TGTGCCAGCAGTTACTCGATCTCAGGGGGCAACTCCTATAGCAATCAGCCCCAGCATTTT.

The chain links TRBV7-9 to TRBJ1-1; no firm D call. Germline values: CDR1 SEHNR, CDR2 FQNEAQ (reference sequence). The germline V and J ends were trimmed by 5 bases and 5 bases, with 15 bases remaining between them. The CDR3 sequence is 14 residues long. CDR3 sequence: CASSPDGWRTEAFF. In DNA, the CDR3 is TGTGCCAGCAGCCCCGATGGTTGGCGGACTGAAGCTTTCTTT.

V gene TRBV9 combines with J gene TRBJ2-3; TRBD2 aligns across 8 bases. Germline loops: CDR1 SGDLS, CDR2 YYNGEE. After removal of 7 bases from V and 4 bases from J, the junction contained 11 bases not matched to a gene. The CDR3 is 15 amino acids. Here the CDR3 DNA reads TGTGCCAGCGGCCTAAAGGCGGGGGGCGCAGATACGCAGTATTTT. Its protein is CASGLKAGGADTQYF. Based on the CDR3 plus reference TRBV9 and TRBJ2-3, the full variable domain is DSGVTQTPKHLITATGQRVTLRCSPRSGDLSVYWYQQSLDQGLQFLIQYYNGEERAKGNILERFSAQQFPDLHSELNLSSLELGDSALYFCASGLKAGGADTQYFGPGTRLTVL.

CDR3 sequence: CASRRLAGLNEQFF. The CDR3, as DNA: TGCGCCAGCAGAAGACTAGCGGGCCTCAATGAGCAGTTCTTC. The V gene is TRBV4-1, the J gene TRBJ2-1; TRBD2 agrees at 10 bases. The CDR3 is 14 residues long. The germline V gene has CDR1 MGHRA and CDR2 YSYEKL. V lost 6 bases, J lost 6 bases, and 5 bases stayed unmatched.

The chain carries TRBV3-1 (or the pseudogene TRBV3-2) and TRBJ2-7; possibly TRBD1 for D (6 bases). Trimming removed 0 bases at V and 5 bases at J, with 11 bases between. CDR3 length equals 14 residues. The germline CDR1 and CDR2 sequences are LGHDT and YNNKEL (reference sequence). The CDR3 nucleotides read TGTGCCAGCAGCCAAGATCAGGGGCGCAACGAGCAGTACTTC. It translates to CASSQDQGRNEQYF.

This clone has just one count. The chain employs TRBV7-9 and TRBJ1-1; D perhaps matches TRBD1 (6 bases). CDR3 size: 14 residues. V gave up 5 bases and J gave up 0 bases, with 10 bases separating them. Per germline, CDR1 SEHNR and CDR2 FQNEAQ (reference sequence). In DNA form, the CDR3 reads TGTGCCAGCAGCCCCGGGACAATGAACACTGAAGCTTTCTTT. This encodes CASSPGTMNTEAFF.